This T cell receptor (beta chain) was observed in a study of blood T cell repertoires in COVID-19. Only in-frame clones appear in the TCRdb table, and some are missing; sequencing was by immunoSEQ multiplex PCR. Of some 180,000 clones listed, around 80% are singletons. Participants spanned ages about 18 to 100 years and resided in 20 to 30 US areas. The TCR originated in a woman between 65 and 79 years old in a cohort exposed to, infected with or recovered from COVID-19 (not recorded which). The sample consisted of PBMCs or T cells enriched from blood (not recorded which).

CDR3 sequence reads: CASSMGGTNEKLFF. CDR3 nucleotides: TGTGCCAGCAGTATGGGAGGAACTAATGAAAAACTGTTTTTT. The chain employs TRBV28 and TRBJ1-4; D is unclear. The CDR3 consists of 14 residues. Between the trimmed V and J ends, which lost 5 bases and 1 base, there was a span of 8 bases. Germline V CDR1 and CDR2: MDHEN, SYDVKM.